A selection of T cell receptor beta chains follows, all from one sample in a study of T cell responses to AZD1222 COVID-19 vaccine. This table comes from immunoSEQ multiplex PCR, and its TCRdb copy is limited to in-frame clones, with some not included. The sample carries roughly 150,000 clones, approximately 90% recorded once. The specimen comprised peripheral blood, sampled 28 days after the second AZD1222 dose. Source of these receptors: an adult who received the AZD1222 COVID-19 vaccine. Each CDR3 is given with its conserved first and last residue. A D gene is named only where the DNA matches it firmly. Rows may omit the clone size; those that give it use once, few, many or a size class.

clone size	J gene	V gene	D gene	CDR3 DNA	CDR3 protein
NA	TRBJ2-3	TRBV19	TRBD2	TGTGCCAGCCTTGTCCGGGAGGGGGGGACGCAGTATTTT	CASLVREGGTQYF
NA	TRBJ2-1	TRBV29-1	TRBD1	TGCAGCGTTTTAACGGGACAGGGGAACAATGAGCAGTTCTTC	CSVLTGQGNNEQFF
NA	TRBJ2-6	TRBV10-3	NA	TGTGCCATCAGTGATCGGGGAAGCGACTCTGGGGCCAACGTCCTGACTTTC	CAISDRGSDSGANVLTF
NA	TRBJ1-6	TRBV10-3	NA	TGTGCCATCAGGTTCGATCACTCCTATAATTCACCCCTCCACTTT	CAIRFDHSYNSPLHF
NA	TRBJ1-3	TRBV19	NA	TGTGCCAGTAGTATTTTCCATGGGTCCGCAGACACCATATATTTT	CASSIFHGSADTIYF
NA	TRBJ1-1	TRBV6-5	NA	TGTGCCAGCAGTTACTCGAGTAGCAGCACTGAAGCTTTCTTT	CASSYSSSSTEAFF
NA	TRBJ1-3	TRBV7-8	NA	TGTGCCAGCAGCTTGAATCAGATCCTCTCTGGAAACACCATATATTTT	CASSLNQILSGNTIYF
NA	TRBJ1-6	TRBV6-5	TRBD1	TGTGCCAGCAGTTTAGGCTACAGGGGCGGTTCACCCCTCCACTTT	CASSLGYRGGSPLHF
NA	TRBJ2-7	TRBV2	NA	TGTGCCAGCAGTGGGCAGGGGGGTCCCTACGAGCAGTACTTC	CASSGQGGPYEQYF
NA	TRBJ2-3	TRBV6-1	TRBD2	TGTGCCAGCAGTGGAGCGGGGGGTAATACGCAGTATTTT	CASSGAGGNTQYF
NA	TRBJ1-1	TRBV5-8	TRBD1	TGTGCCAGCTCAGGGGGAGGCACTGAAGCTTTCTTT	CASSGGGTEAFF
NA	TRBJ2-1	TRBV4-2	NA	TGTGCCAGCAGCCAAGGCTCTAGCTATTACAATGAGCAGTTCTTC	CASSQGSSYYNEQFF
NA	TRBJ1-1	TRBV9	TRBD1	TGTGCCAGCAGCGTCCGGGACAGACCGAACACTGAAGCTTTCTTT	CASSVRDRPNTEAFF
once	TRBJ1-3	TRBV4-1	NA	TGCGCCAGCGAAGCCAAGACCGGCAGCAGCTCTGGAAACACCATATATTTT	CASEAKTGSSSGNTIYF
NA	TRBJ1-4	TRBV7-2	NA	TGTGCCAGCGCCAGGGCGTTCGATGAAAAACTGTTTTTT	CASARAFDEKLFF
NA	TRBJ2-3	TRBV24-1	NA	TGTGCCACCAGTGATACCCGCGGCACAGATACGCAGTATTTT	CATSDTRGTDTQYF
NA	TRBJ1-5	TRBV28	TRBD1	TGTGCCATCCAAGACCCAGCAGGGGGCCTACTTGGCAATCAGCCCCAGCATTTT	CAIQDPAGGLLGNQPQHF
NA	TRBJ2-1	TRBV18	NA	TGTGCCAGCTCACCAGTATACTCCTACAATGAGCAGTTCTTC	CASSPVYSYNEQFF
NA	TRBJ1-2	TRBV3-1/TRBV3-2	TRBD1	TGTGCCAGCAGCCAAGGCTTAGGGGGCGACGGCTACACCTTC	CASSQGLGGDGYTF
NA	TRBJ1-5	TRBV5-1	TRBD1	TGCGCCAGCAGCGCAAGGACAGGGGATGACAATCAGCCCCAGCATTTT	CASSARTGDDNQPQHF
NA	TRBJ1-5	TRBV15	TRBD1	TGTGCCACCAGCTCCTGGACAGGGGGCCTTAGCAATCAGCCCCAGCATTTT	CATSSWTGGLSNQPQHF
NA	TRBJ1-1	TRBV29-1	NA	TGCAGCGTTGAACGACGCCCTCGATCTCACTACACTGAAGCTTTCTTT	CSVERRPRSHYTEAFF
once	TRBJ2-1	TRBV24-1	NA	TGTGCCACCAGTGATTTGCGGGGTGATGAGCAGTTCTTC	CATSDLRGDEQFF
NA	TRBJ2-3	TRBV5-8	TRBD2	TGTGCCAGCAGCTTTGGACTAGCGGGAGTCGCAGATACGCAGTATTTT	CASSFGLAGVADTQYF
NA	TRBJ1-5	TRBV19	TRBD1	TGTGCCAGTAGTATAGATTTGATCGGGACAGGGGGCGACCAGCCCCAGCATTTT	CASSIDLIGTGGDQPQHF
NA	TRBJ2-2	TRBV9	NA	TGTGCCAGCAGATCCTCCTACGAGGGGCTTAACACCGGGGAGCTGTTTTTT	CASRSSYEGLNTGELFF
NA	TRBJ1-6	TRBV6-1	TRBD1	TGTGCCAGCAGTGATTACAGGGGGCGTTCACCCCTCCACTTT	CASSDYRGRSPLHF
NA	TRBJ2-5	TRBV28	NA	TGTGCCAGCAGTTCGGTGGCCAGGGGAAGGATCCAAGAGACCCAGTACTTC	CASSSVARGRIQETQYF
NA	TRBJ2-7	TRBV27	TRBD2	TGTGCCAGCAGCCGAACTAGCGGGATTTACGAGCAGTACTTC	CASSRTSGIYEQYF
few	TRBJ2-2	TRBV7-8	TRBD2	TGTGCCAGCAGCCCCCTAAGGAAGGGACTAAAGAACACCGGGGAGCTGTTTTTT	CASSPLRKGLKNTGELFF
NA	TRBJ2-2	TRBV10-1	NA	TGCGCCAGCAGTGGAGGGACGAGGACCGGGGAGCTGTTTTTT	CASSGGTRTGELFF
once	TRBJ1-3	TRBV19	NA	TGTGCCAGTAGTATCCGAGGGCCTGGAAACACCATATATTTT	CASSIRGPGNTIYF
NA	TRBJ1-2	TRBV7-8	NA	TGTGCCAGCAGCTTAGGCGTTGCGGGGGGCTATGGCTACACCTTC	CASSLGVAGGYGYTF
NA	TRBJ2-5	TRBV6-5	NA	TGTGCCAGCAGTCCCCAGGGGACGGCGAGCGTTGCCCAGTACTTC	CASSPQGTASVAQYF
NA	TRBJ1-1	TRBV7-3	NA	TGTGCCAGCAGCTTATACGGGGGTGAGGACACTGAAGCTTTCTTT	CASSLYGGEDTEAFF
NA	TRBJ2-3	TRBV4-1	NA	TGCGCCAGCAGCCAATACGGGACGGTTAGCACAGATACGCAGTATTTT	CASSQYGTVSTDTQYF
NA	TRBJ2-1	TRBV19	TRBD2	TGTGCCCCAGTGATGGGTAGCGGGAGTGATGAGCAGTTCTTC	CAPVMGSGSDEQFF
NA	TRBJ1-5	TRBV18	NA	TGTGCCAGCTCACCACCGAACGGGGGTCAGGATCAGCCCCAGCATTTT	CASSPPNGGQDQPQHF
NA	TRBJ2-3	TRBV28	TRBD2	TGTGCCAGCAGCCCTGGATCGGGCGGGAGGAAAGATACGCAGTATTTT	CASSPGSGGRKDTQYF
NA	TRBJ2-1	TRBV6-5	TRBD2	TGTGCCAGCAGTTACGGGGACTACTACAATGAGCAGTTCTTC	CASSYGDYYNEQFF
once	TRBJ1-1	TRBV7-9	NA	TGTGCCAGCAGCTTAGACAGGGAGGGTGCTTTCTTT	CASSLDREGAFF
once	TRBJ2-5	TRBV5-1	NA	TGCGCCAGCAGCTTGGTGGGGGACTCCCGAAAGGACCAGTACTTC	CASSLVGDSRKDQYF
once	TRBJ1-1	TRBV5-4	NA	TGTGCCAGCAGCTCCGGACGACAGGCCAACACTGAAGCTTTCTTT	CASSSGRQANTEAFF